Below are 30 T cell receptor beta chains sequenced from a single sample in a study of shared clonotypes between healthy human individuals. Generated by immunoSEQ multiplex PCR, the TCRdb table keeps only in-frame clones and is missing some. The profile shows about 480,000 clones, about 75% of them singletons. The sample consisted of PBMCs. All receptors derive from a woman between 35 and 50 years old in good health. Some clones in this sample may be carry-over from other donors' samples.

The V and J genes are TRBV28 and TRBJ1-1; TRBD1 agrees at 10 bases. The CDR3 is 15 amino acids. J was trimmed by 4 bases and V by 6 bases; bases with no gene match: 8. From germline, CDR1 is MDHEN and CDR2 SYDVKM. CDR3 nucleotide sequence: TGTGCCAGCAGACTGGGACAGGGGTTTTTCACTGAAGCTTTCTTT. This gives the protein CASRLGQGFFTEAFF.

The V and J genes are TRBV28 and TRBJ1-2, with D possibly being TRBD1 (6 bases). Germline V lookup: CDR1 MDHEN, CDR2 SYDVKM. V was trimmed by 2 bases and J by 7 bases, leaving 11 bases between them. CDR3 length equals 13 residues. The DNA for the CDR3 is TGTGCCAGCAGTTTACACAGGGACGGTGGCTACACCTTC. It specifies CASSLHRDGGYTF.

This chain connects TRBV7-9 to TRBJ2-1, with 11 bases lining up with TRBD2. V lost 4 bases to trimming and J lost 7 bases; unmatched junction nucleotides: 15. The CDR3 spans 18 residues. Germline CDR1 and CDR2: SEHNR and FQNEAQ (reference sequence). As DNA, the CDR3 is TGTGCCAGCAGCTCGAAGTTCAGGACTAGCGGGTTACTGAATGAGCAGTTCTTC. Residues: CASSSKFRTSGLLNEQFF.

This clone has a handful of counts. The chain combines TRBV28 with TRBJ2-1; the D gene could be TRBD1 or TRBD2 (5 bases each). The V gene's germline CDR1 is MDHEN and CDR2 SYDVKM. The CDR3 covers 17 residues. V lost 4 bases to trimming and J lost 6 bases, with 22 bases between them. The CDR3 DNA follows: TGTGCCAGCAGTTCGCACAGGACGGAGGAAAGAGGCAATGAGCAGTTCTTC. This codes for CASSSHRTEERGNEQFF.

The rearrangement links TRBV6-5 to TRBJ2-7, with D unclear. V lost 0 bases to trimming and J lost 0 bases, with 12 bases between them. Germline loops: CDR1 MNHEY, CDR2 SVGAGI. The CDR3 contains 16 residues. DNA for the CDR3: TGTGCCAGCAGTTACTCAGCCGGACGGAGCTCCTACGAGCAGTACTTC. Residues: CASSYSAGRSSYEQYF.

In nucleotides, the CDR3 is TGTGCCAGCTCTCGGTCCAGCGGGAGCCACTCCTACAATGAGCAGTTCTTC. Protein product: CASSRSSGSHSYNEQFF. The chain couples TRBV18 to TRBJ2-1, with 8 bases fitting TRBD2. The CDR3 is 17 residues long. CDR1 is KGHSH, CDR2 LQKENI, per germline. Trimming took 6 bases from V and 0 from J; bases not matched to a gene: 10.

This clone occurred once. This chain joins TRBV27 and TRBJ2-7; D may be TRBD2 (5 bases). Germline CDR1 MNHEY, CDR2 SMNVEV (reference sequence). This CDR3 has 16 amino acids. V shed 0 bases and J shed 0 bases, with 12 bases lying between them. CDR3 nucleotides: TGTGCCAGCAGTTTATCGAGGGCTGTTAGCTCCTACGAGCAGTACTTC. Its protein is CASSLSRAVSSYEQYF.

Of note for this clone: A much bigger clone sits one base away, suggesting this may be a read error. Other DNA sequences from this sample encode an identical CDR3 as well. The CDR3 loop is CASSLSTSTDTQYF. DNA of the CDR3: TGTGCCAGCAGCTTATCTACTAGCACAGATACGCAGTATTTT. The chain links TRBV7-9 to TRBJ2-3; D is undetermined. Trimming pared 2 bases from V and 0 bases from J, leaving 6 bases between. Germline V gives CDR1 SEHNR, CDR2 FQNEAQ (reference sequence). The CDR3 runs to 14 residues.

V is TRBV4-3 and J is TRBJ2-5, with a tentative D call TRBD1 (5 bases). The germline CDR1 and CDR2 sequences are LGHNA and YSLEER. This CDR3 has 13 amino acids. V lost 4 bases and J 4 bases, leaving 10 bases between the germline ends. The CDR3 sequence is CASSRDRTETQYF. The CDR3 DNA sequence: TGCGCCAGCAGCCGAGACAGAACAGAGACCCAGTACTTC.

The CDR3 DNA reads TGTGCCAGTAGTATACGCTTCTGGCCAGCAGACACCACAGATACGCAGTATTTT. It is translated as CASSIRFWPADTTDTQYF. This chain connects TRBV19 to TRBJ2-3; D is unclear. V gave up 2 bases and J gave up 2 bases, with 20 bases separating them. Germline-derived CDR1 and CDR2 are LNHDA and SQIVND (reference sequence). This CDR3 contains 18 residues. The whole variable domain, filled in from reference TRBV19 and TRBJ2-3, reads DGGITQSPKYLFRKEGQNVTLSCEQNLNHDAMYWYRQDPGQGLRLIYYSQIVNDFQKGDIAEGYSVSREKKESFPLTVTSAQKNPTAFYLCASSIRFWPADTTDTQYFGPGTRLTVL.

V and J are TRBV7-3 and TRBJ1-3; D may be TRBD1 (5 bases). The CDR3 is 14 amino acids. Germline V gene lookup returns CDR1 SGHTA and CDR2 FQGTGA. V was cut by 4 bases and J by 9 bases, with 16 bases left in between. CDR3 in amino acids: CASSSPGKESTIYF. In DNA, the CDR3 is TGTGCCAGCAGCTCCCCAGGGAAAGAGAGCACCATATATTTT. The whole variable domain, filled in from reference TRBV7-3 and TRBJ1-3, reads GAGVSQTPSNKVTEKGKYVELRCDPISGHTALYWYRQSLGQGPEFLIYFQGTGAADDSGLPNDRFFAVRPEGSVSTLKIQRTERGDSAVYLCASSSPGKESTIYFGEGSWLTVV.

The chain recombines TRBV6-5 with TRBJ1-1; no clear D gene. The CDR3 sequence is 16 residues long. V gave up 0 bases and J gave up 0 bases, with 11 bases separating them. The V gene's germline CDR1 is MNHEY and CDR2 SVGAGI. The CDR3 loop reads CASSYSVQGMNTEAFF. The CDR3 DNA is TGTGCCAGCAGTTACTCGGTTCAAGGGATGAACACTGAAGCTTTCTTT.

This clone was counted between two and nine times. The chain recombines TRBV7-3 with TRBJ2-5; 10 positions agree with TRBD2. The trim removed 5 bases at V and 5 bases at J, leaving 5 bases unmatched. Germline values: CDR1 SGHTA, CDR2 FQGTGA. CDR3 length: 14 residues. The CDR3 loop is CASSRAGGSETQYF. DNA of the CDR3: TGTGCCAGCAGCAGAGCGGGAGGGTCGGAGACCCAGTACTTC.

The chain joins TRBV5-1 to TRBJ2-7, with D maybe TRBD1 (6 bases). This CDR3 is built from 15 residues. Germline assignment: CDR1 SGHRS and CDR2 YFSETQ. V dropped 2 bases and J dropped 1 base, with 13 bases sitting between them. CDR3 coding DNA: TGCGCCAGCAGCTTCACAGGGCTTGGGTCCTACGAGCAGTACTTC. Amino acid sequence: CASSFTGLGSYEQYF.

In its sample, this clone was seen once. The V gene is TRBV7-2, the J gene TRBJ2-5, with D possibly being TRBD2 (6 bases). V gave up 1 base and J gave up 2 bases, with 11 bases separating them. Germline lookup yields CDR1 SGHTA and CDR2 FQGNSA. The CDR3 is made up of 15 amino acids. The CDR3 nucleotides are TGTGCCAGCAGCTTAGAAAGCGGAGGGCAAGAGACCCAGTACTTC. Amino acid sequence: CASSLESGGQETQYF.

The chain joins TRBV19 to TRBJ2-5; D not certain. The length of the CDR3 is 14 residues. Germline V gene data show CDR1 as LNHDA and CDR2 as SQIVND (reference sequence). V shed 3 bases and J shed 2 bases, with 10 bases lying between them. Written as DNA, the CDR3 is TGTGCCAGTAGTATCGGACCCGCGCAAGAGACCCAGTACTTC. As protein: CASSIGPAQETQYF.

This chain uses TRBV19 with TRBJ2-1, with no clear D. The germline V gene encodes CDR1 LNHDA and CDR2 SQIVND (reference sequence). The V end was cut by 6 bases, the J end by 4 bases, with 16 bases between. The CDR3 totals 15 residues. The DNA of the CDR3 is TGTGCCAGTAGGTCCCGCACTACCCTATACAATGAGCAGTTCTTC. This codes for CASRSRTTLYNEQFF. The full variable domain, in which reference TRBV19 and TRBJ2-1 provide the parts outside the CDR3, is DGGITQSPKYLFRKEGQNVTLSCEQNLNHDAMYWYRQDPGQGLRLIYYSQIVNDFQKGDIAEGYSVSREKKESFPLTVTSAQKNPTAFYLCASRSRTTLYNEQFFGPGTRLTVL.

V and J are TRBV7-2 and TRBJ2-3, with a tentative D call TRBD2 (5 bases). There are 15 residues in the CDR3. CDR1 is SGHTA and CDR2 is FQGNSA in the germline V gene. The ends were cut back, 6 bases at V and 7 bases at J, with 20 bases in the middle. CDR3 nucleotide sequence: TGTGCCAGCAGGTCGTCTCGGCGGGCGAAACATACGCAGTATTTT. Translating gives CASRSSRRAKHTQYF. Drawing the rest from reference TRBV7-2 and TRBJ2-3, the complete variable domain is GAGVSQSPSNKVTEKGKDVELRCDPISGHTALYWYRQSLGQGLEFLIYFQGNSAPDKSGLPSDRFSAERTGGSVSTLTIQRTQQEDSAVYLCASRSSRRAKHTQYFGPGTRLTVL.

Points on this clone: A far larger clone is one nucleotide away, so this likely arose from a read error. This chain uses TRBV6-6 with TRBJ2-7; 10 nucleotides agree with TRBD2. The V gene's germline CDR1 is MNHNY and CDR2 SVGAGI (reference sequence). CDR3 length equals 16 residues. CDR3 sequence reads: CASSYTASGSSYKQYF. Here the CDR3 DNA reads TGTGCCAGCAGTTACACGGCTAGCGGGAGCTCCTACAAGCAGTACTTC.

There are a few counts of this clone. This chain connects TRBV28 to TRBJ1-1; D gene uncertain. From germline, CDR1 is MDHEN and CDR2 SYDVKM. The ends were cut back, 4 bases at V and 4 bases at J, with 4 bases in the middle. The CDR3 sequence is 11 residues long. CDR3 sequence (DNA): TGTGCCAGCAGTTCCAGCACTGAAGCTTTCTTT. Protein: CASSSSTEAFF. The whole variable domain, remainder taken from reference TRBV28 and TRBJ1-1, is DVKVTQSSRYLVKRTGEKVFLECVQDMDHENMFWYRQDPGLGLRLIYFSYDVKMKEKGDIPEGYSVSREKKERFSLILESASTNQTSMYLCASSSSTEAFFGQGTRLTVV.

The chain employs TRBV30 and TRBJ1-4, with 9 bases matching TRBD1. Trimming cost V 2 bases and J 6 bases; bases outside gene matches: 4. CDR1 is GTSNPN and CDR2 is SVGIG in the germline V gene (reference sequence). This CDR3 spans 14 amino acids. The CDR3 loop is CAWSQGQGYEKLFF. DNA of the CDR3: TGTGCCTGGAGTCAGGGACAGGGCTATGAAAAACTGTTTTTT. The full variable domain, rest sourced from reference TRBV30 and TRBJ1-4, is SQTIHQWPATLVQPVGSPLSLECTVEGTSNPNLYWYRQAAGRGLQLLFYSVGIGQISSEVPQNLSASRPQDRQFILSSKKLLLSDSGFYLCAWSQGQGYEKLFFGSGTQLSVL.

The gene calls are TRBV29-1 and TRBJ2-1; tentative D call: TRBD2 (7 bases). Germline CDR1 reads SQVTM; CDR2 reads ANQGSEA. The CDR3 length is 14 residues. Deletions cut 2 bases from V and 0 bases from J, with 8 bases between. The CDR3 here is CSVERGGSYNEQFF. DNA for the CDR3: TGCAGCGTTGAAAGGGGGGGCTCCTACAATGAGCAGTTCTTC.

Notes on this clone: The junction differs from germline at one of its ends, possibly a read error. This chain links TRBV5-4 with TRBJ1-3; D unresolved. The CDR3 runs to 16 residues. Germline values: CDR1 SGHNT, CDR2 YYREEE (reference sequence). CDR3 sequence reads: CASSLVGRSVGDTIYF. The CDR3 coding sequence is TGTGCCAGCAGCTTGGTTGGGAGGTCAGTTGGAGACACCATATATTTT.

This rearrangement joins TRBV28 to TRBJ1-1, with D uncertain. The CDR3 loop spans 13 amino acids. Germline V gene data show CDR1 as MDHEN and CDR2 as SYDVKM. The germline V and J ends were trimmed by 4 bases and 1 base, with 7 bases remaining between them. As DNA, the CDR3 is TGTGCCAGCAGTTACCCATCGAACACTGAAGCTTTCTTT. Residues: CASSYPSNTEAFF.

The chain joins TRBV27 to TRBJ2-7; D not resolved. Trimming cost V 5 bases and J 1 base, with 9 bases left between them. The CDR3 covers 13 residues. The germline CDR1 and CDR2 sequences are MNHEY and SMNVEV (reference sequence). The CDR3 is CASSKDLSYEQYF. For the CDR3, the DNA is TGTGCCAGCAGTAAGGACCTGTCCTACGAGCAGTACTTC.

This CDR3 is CASSVGAKRSYEQYF. The DNA for the CDR3 is TGTGCCAGCAGCGTAGGGGCCAAACGCTCCTACGAGCAGTACTTC. V and J are TRBV9 and TRBJ2-7; D is undetermined. Germline CDR1 and CDR2: SGDLS and YYNGEE. There are 15 residues in the CDR3. V was shortened by 0 bases and J by 0 bases, with 10 bases between the two germline ends.

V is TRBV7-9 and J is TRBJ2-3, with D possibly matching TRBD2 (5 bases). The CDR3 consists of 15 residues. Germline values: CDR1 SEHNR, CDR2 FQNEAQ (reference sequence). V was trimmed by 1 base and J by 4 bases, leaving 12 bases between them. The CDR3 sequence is CASSLVRGTADTQYF. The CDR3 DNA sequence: TGTGCCAGCAGCTTAGTTCGGGGAACGGCAGATACGCAGTATTTT.

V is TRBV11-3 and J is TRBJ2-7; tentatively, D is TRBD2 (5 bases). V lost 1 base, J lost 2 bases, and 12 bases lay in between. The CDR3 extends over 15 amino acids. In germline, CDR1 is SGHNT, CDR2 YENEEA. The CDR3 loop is CASSLGSGFAYEQYF. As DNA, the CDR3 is TGTGCCAGCAGCTTAGGATCGGGATTCGCCTACGAGCAGTACTTC. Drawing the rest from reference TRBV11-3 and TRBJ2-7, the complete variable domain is EAGVVQSPRYKIIEKKQPVAFWCNPISGHNTLYWYLQNLGQGPELLIRYENEEAVDDSQLPKDRFSAERLKGVDSTLKIQPAELGDSAVYLCASSLGSGFAYEQYFGPGTRLTVT.

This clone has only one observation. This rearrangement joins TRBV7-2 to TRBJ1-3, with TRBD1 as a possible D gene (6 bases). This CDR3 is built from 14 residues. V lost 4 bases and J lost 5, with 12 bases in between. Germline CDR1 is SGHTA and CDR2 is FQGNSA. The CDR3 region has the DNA TGTGCCAGCAGCTCCACAGGGCGCCGAAACACCATATATTTT. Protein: CASSSTGRRNTIYF.

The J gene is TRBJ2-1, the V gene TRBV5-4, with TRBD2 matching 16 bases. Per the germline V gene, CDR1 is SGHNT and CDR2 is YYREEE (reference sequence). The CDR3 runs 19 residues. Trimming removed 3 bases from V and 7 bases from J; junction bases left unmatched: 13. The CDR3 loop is CASSSPIPGLAGGANEQFF. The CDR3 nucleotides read TGTGCCAGCAGCTCACCAATCCCGGGACTAGCGGGGGGGGCTAATGAGCAGTTCTTC.